What follows describes a single T cell receptor beta chain. What it binds is unknown. Germline assignment: CDR1 LGHNA and CDR2 YNFKEQ. The length of the CDR3 is 16 residues. V lost 1 base, J lost 3 bases, and 13 bases lay in between. It was CD45RO-negative cells, positively selected for CCR7, that made up naive CD8 cells, with terminally differentiated effector memory CD45RA+ cells excluded. Nashville, Tennessee was home to all donors, who were Caucasian adults. This sample stems from a study of shared clonotypes between healthy human individuals. The method was immunoSEQ multiplex PCR; TCRdb's version includes in-frame clones alone and lacks a portion of them. Among under 1 million clones listed, roughly 92% were seen once. Notes on the study in general: Across subsets, estimated richness was generally greater for naive than for memory populations. Generation probability values for non-shared clonotypes were lower than those for clonotypes shared by all four donors.

Sequencing was carried out using naive CD8+ T cells sorted from blood. V gene TRBV4-2 combines with J gene TRBJ2-1, with D tentatively TRBD2 (6 bases). This TCR was recovered from a man aged 25 to 40 in good health. The CDR3 region has the DNA TGTGCCAGCAGCCAAGTTGAAGTAGCGGTCTACAATGAGCAGTTCTTC. It yields the protein CASSQVEVAVYNEQFF.